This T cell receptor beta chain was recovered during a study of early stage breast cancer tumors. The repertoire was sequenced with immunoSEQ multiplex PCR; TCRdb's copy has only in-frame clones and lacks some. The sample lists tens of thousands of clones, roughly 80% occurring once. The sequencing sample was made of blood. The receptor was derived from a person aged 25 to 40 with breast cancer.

CDR3 DNA: TGTGCCAGCAGCCCGGGACAGGGGTATCAGCCCCAGCATTTT. Protein: CASSPGQGYQPQHF. The J gene is TRBJ1-5, the V gene TRBV5-5, with TRBD1 matching over 10 bases. J gave up 5 bases and V 4 bases, and 3 bases lay outside the gene matches. The CDR3 covers 14 residues. Germline V gene data show CDR1 as SGHKS and CDR2 as YYEKEE (reference sequence).